This is a list of T cell receptor beta chains from one sample in a study of CXCR3-negative and CXCR3-positive naive CD8 T cells. TCRdb reprocessed the 5' RACE reads and keeps a single row for each CDR3 protein, giving no DNA. The repertoire table contains 150,000 or so distinct CDR3 sequences. Sequenced sample: naive CXCR3+ CD8+ T cells from blood. These receptors all stem from a human donor in good health. Some clones in this sample may be carry-over from other donors' samples. Each CDR3 is given with its conserved first and last residue. Clone sizes are given selectively: once, few, many, or a class where the clone is expanded.

len	abundance	j_gene	v_gene	CDR3aa
13	-	TRBJ2-7	TRBV12-3/TRBV12-4	CASSQSGVYEQYF
15	-	TRBJ1-2	TRBV4-1	CASSQDVSPNYGYTF
13	-	TRBJ1-4	TRBV7-2	CATSPEPNEKLFF
15	-	TRBJ2-3	TRBV7-2	CASSLMGGSTDTQYF
14	-	TRBJ2-5	TRBV28	CASSPRRAQETQYF
14	-	TRBJ1-1	TRBV27	CASSLGAWPTEAFF
14	-	TRBJ2-7	TRBV6-2/TRBV6-3	CASREPGQDPEQYF
11	-	TRBJ1-4	TRBV15	CATSRQEKLFF
15	-	TRBJ2-1	TRBV27	CASSYAGTAYNEQFF
13	-	TRBJ2-7	TRBV29-1	CSVDSGSSYEQYF
14	-	TRBJ1-1	TRBV7-9	CASSSATVETEAFF
16	-	TRBJ2-7	TRBV19	CASSILTGGSSYEQYF
15	-	TRBJ2-1	TRBV28	CASSADLRVSNEQFF
14	-	TRBJ2-7	TRBV7-9	CASRPGGGPLEQYF
15	-	TRBJ2-3	TRBV12-3/TRBV12-4	CASSFERGSTDTQYF
13	-	TRBJ2-7	TRBV20-1	CSAREGISLQQYF
18	-	TRBJ2-1	TRBV12-3/TRBV12-4	CASSSTSPSGGRLGEQFF
14	-	TRBJ1-2	TRBV7-2	CASSLSVGGTYNTF
13	-	TRBJ2-7	TRBV6-2/TRBV6-3	CASSPGTDYEQYF
17	-	TRBJ2-7	TRBV28	CASSLDHGSGGTYEQYF
14	-	TRBJ2-7	TRBV28	CASSSGQGVYEQYF
17	-	TRBJ2-3	TRBV2	CASSEALWGISTDTQYF
15	-	TRBJ2-1	TRBV15	CATSRASGSDNEQFF
14	-	TRBJ1-1	TRBV12-3/TRBV12-4	CASSFRGMGTEAFF
15	-	TRBJ2-3	TRBV28	CASSLPGPKADTQYF
14	-	TRBJ2-7	TRBV7-9	CASSLAPSRGEQYF
16	-	TRBJ2-6	TRBV7-9	CASSLELGTGANVLTF
17	-	TRBJ1-2	TRBV12-3/TRBV12-4	CASSSTSPGQGDYGYTF
12	medium-sized	TRBJ1-1	TRBV20-1	CSAPSGVTEAFF
14	-	TRBJ1-1	TRBV18	CASSMGQGKTEAFF
14	-	TRBJ2-7	TRBV2	CASTSGSANYEQYF